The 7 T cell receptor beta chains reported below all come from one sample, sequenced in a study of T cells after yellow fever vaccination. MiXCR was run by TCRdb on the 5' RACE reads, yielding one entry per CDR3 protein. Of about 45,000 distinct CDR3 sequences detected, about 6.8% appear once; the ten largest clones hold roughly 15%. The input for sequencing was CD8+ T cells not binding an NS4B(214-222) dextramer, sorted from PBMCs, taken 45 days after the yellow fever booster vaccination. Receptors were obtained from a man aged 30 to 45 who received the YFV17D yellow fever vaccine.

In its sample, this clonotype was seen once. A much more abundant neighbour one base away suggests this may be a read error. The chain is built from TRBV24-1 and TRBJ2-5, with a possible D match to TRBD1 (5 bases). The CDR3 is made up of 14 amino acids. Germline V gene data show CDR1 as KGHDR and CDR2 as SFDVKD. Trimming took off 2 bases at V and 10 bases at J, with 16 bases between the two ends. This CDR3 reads CATSDSWGPRIQYF. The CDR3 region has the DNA TGTGCCACCAGTGATTCCTGGGGCCCTAGGATCCAGTACTTC.

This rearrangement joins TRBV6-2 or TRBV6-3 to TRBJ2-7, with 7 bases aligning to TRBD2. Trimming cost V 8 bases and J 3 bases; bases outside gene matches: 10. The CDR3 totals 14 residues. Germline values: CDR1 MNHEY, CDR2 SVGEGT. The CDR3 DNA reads TGTGCCAGCCTGAGACCCGGACTAGACTACGAGCAGTACTTC. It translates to CASLRPGLDYEQYF.

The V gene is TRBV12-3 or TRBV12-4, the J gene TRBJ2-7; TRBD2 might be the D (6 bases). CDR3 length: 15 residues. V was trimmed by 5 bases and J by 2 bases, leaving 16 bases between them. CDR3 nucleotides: TGTGCCAGCAGTCCCGGGGGATCGGGAGCCTACGAGCAGTACTTC. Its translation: CASSPGGSGAYEQYF.

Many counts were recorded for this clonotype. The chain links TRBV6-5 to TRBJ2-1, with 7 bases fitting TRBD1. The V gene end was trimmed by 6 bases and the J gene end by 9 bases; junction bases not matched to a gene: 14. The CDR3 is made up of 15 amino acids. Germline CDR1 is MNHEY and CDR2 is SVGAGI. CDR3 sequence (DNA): TGTGCCAGCAGGCTTGGGCAGGGGGTTAGGTTTGAGCAGTTCTTC. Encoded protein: CASRLGQGVRFEQFF.

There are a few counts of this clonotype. In nucleotides, the CDR3 is TGTGCCAGCAGCAAGGGTGCCTTCGGCTCCTACGAGCAGTACTTC. Translating gives CASSKGAFGSYEQYF. The gene calls are TRBV9 and TRBJ2-7; D ambiguous. The CDR3 sequence is 15 residues long. Germline lookup yields CDR1 SGDLS and CDR2 YYNGEE. With 4 bases removed from V and 0 bases from J, the gap between germline ends came to 14 bases.

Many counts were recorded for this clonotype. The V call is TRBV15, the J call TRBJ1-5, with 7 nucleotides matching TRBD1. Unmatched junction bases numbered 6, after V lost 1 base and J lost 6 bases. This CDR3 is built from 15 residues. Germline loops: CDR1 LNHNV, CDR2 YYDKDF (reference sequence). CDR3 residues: CATSRGAGDSQPQHF. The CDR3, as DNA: TGTGCCACCAGCAGAGGTGCTGGGGACAGTCAGCCCCAGCATTTT.

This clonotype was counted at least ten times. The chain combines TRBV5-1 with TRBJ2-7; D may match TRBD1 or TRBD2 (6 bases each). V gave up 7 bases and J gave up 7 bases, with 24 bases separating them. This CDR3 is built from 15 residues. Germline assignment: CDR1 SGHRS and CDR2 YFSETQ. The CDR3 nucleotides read TGCGCCAGCTCCCAGGATGATGGGGGGCCAAGTGAGCAGTACTTC. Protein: CASSQDDGGPSEQYF.